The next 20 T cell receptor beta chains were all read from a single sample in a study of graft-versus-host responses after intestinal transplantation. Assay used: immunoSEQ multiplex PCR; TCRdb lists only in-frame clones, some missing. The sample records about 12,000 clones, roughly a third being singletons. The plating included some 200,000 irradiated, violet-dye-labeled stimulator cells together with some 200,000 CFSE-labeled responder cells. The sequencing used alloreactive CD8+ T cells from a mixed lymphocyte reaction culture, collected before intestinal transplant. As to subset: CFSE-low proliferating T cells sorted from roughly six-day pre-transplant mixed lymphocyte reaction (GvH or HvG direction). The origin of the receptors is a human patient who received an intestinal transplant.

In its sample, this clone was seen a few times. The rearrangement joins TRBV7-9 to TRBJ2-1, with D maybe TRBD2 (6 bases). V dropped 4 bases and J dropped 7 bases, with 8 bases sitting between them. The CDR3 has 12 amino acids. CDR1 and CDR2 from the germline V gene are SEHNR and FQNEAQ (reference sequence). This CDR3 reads CASSSGLNEQFF. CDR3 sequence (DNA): TGTGCCAGCAGCTCTGGACTAAATGAGCAGTTCTTC. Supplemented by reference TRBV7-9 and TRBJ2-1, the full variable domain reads DTGVSQNPRHKITKRGQNVTFRCDPISEHNRLYWYRQTLGQGPEFLTYFQNEAQLEKSRLLSDRFSAERPKGSFSTLEIQRTEQGDSAMYLCASSSGLNEQFFGPGTRLTVL.

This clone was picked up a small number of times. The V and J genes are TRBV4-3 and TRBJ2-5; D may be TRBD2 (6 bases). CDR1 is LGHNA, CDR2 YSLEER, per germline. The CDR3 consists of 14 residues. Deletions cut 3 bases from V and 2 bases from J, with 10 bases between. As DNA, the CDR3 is TGCGCCAGCAGCCATTTAGCGGATCAAGAGACCCAGTACTTC. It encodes CASSHLADQETQYF.

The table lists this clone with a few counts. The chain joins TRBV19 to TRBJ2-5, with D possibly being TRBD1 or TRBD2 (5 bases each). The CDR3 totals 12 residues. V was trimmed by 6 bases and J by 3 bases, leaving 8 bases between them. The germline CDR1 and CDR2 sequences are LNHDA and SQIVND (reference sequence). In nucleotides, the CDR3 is TGTGCCAGTAGCTTGGGGGAAGAGACCCAGTACTTC. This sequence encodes CASSLGEETQYF.

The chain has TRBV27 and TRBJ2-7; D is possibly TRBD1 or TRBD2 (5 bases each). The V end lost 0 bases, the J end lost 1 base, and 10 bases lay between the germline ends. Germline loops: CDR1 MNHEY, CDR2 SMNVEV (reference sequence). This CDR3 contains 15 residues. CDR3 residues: CASSLSGTESYEQYF. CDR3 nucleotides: TGTGCCAGCAGTTTATCGGGGACGGAGTCCTACGAGCAGTACTTC.

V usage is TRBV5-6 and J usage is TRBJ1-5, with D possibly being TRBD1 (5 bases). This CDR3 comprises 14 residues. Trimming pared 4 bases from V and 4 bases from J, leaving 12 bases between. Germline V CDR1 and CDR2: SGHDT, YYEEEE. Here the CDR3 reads CASSTNRKNQPQHF. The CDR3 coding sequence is TGTGCCAGCAGCACGAACAGGAAAAATCAGCCCCAGCATTTT.

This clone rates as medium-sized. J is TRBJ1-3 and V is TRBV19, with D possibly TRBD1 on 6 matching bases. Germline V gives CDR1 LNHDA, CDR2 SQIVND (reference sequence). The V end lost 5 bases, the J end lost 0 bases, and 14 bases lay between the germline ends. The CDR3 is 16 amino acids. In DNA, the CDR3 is TGTGCCAGTAGTCTCTACGGACAGTCCTCTGGAAACACCATATATTTT. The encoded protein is CASSLYGQSSGNTIYF.

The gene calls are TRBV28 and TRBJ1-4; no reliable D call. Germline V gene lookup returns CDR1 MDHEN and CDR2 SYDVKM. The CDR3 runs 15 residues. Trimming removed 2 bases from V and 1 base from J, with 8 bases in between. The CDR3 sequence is CASSLSMGTNEKLFF. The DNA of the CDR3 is TGTGCCAGCAGTTTAAGCATGGGAACTAATGAAAAACTGTTTTTT.

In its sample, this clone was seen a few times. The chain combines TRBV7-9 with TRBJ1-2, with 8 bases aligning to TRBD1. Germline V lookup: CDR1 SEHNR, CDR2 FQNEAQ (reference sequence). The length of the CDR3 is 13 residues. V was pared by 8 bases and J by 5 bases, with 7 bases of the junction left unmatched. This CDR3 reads CASLGTGLYGYTF. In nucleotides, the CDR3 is TGTGCCAGCCTAGGGACAGGATTATATGGCTACACCTTC.

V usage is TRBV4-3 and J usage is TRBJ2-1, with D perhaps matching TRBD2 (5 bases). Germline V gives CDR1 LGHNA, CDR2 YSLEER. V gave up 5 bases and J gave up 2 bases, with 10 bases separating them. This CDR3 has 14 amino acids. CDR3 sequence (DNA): TGCGCCAGCAGCGAACTAGGTCCCTACAATGAGCAGTTCTTC. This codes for CASSELGPYNEQFF.

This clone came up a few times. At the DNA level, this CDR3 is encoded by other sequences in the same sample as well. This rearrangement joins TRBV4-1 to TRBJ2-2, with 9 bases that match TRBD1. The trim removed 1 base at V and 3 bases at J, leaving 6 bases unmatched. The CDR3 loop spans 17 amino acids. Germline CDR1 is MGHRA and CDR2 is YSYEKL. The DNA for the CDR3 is TGCGCCAGCAGCCAAGGGGGGGGACAGGGTTACACCGGGGAGCTGTTTTTT. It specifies CASSQGGGQGYTGELFF.

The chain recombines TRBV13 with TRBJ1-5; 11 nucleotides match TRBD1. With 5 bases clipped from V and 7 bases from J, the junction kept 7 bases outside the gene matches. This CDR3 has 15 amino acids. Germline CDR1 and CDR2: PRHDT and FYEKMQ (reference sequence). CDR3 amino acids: CASSQRDRGTQPQHF. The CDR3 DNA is TGTGCCAGCAGCCAAAGGGACAGGGGGACCCAGCCCCAGCATTTT.

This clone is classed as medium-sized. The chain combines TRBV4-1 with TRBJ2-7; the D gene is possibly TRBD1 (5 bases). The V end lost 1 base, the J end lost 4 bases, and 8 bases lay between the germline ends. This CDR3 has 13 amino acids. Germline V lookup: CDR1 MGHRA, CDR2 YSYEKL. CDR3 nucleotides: TGCGCCAGCAGCCAAGTTCAGGGATACGAGCAGTACTTC. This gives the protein CASSQVQGYEQYF.

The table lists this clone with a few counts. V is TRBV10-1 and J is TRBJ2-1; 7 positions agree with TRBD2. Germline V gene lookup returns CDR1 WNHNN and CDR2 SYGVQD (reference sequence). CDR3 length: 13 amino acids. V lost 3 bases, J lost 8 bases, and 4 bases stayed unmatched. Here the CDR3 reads CASSERLADEQFF. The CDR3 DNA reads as TGCGCCAGCAGTGAACGACTAGCCGATGAGCAGTTCTTC.

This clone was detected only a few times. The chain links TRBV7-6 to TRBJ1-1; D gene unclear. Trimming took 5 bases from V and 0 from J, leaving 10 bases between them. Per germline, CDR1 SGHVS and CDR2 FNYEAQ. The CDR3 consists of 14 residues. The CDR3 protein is CASSLGSMNTEAFF. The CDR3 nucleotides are TGTGCCAGCAGCCTCGGAAGTATGAACACTGAAGCTTTCTTT.

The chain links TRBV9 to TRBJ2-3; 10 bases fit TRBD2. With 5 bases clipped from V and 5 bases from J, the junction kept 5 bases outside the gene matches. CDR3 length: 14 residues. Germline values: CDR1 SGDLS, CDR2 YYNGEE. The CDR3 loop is CASSLAGAIDTQYF. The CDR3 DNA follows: TGTGCCAGCAGTCTAGCGGGAGCAATAGATACGCAGTATTTT.

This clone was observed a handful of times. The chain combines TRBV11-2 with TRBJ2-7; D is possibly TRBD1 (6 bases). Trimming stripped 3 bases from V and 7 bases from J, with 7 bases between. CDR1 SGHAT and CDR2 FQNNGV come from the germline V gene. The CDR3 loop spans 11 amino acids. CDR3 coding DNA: TGTGCCAGCAGCTTCAGGGGTGAGCAGTACTTC. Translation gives CASSFRGEQYF.

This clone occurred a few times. The CDR3 sequence is CSVEEDSSYEQYF. The CDR3 DNA reads as TGCAGCGTTGAAGAGGACAGCTCCTACGAGCAGTACTTC. The chain combines TRBV29-1 with TRBJ2-7, with D maybe TRBD1 (6 bases). Germline values: CDR1 SQVTM, CDR2 ANQGSEA. The CDR3 sequence is 13 residues long. Trimming removed 0 bases at V and 0 bases at J, with 6 bases between.

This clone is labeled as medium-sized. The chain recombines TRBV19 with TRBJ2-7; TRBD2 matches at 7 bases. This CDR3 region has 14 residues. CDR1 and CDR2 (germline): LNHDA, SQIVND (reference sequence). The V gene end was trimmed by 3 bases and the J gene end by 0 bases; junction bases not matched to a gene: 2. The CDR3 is CASSMSGGSYEQYF. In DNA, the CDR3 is TGTGCCAGTAGTATGTCGGGAGGCTCCTACGAGCAGTACTTC.

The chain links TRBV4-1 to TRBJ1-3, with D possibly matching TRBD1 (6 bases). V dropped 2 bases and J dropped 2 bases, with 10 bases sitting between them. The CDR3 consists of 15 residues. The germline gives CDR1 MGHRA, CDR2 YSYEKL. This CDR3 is CASSQYREPGNTIYF. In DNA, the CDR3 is TGCGCCAGCAGCCAATACAGGGAACCTGGAAACACCATATATTTT.

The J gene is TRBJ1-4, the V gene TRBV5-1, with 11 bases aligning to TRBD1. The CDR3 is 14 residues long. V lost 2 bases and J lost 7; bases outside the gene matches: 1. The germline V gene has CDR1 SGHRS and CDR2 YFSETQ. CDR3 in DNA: TGCGCCAGCAGCTTAGGGACAGGGGGTGAAAAACTGTTTTTT. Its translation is CASSLGTGGEKLFF.